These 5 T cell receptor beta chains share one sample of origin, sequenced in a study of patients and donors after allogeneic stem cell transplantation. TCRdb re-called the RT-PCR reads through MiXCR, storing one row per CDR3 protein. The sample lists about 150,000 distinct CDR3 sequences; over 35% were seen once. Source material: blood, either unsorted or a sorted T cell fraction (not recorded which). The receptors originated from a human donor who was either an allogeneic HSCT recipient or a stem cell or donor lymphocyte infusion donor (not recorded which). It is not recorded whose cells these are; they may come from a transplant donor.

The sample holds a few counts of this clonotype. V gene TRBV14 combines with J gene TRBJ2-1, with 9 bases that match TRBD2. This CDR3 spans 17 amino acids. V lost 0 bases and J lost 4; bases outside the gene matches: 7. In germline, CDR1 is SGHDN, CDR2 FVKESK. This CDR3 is CASSQDRSGGIYNEQFF. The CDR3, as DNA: TGTGCCAGCAGCCAAGATAGGAGCGGGGGGATATACAATGAGCAGTTCTTC.

As DNA, the CDR3 is TGTGCCAGCAGTGCTTGGGACGTTTCCAATCAGCCCCAGCATTTT. It is translated as CASSAWDVSNQPQHF. The gene calls are TRBV12-3 or TRBV12-4 and TRBJ1-5, with D tentatively TRBD1 (5 bases). The CDR3 is made up of 15 amino acids. Trimming left V 5 bases short and J 3 bases short, with 14 bases between.

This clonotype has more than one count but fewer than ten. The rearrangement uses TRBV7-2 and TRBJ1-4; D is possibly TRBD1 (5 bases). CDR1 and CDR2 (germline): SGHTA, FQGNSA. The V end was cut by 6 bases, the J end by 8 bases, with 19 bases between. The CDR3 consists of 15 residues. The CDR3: CASRSRVGGDEKLFF. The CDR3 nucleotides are TGTGCCAGCAGATCCCGGGTCGGGGGGGACGAAAAACTGTTTTTT.

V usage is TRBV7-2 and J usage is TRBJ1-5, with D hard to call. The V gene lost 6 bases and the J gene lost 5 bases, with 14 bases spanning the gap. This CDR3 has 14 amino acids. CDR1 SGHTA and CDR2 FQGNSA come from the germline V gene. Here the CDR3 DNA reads TGTGCCAGCAGTCTTGTACCCTACTATCAGCCCCAGCATTTT. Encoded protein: CASSLVPYYQPQHF.

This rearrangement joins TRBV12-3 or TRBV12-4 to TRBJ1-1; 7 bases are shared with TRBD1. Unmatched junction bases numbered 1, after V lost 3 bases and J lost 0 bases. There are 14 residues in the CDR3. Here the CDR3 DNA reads TGTGCCAGCAGTTTCACAGGGGTGAACACTGAAGCTTTCTTT. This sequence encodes CASSFTGVNTEAFF.